This is a list of T cell receptor beta chains from one sample in a study of cytomegalovirus exposure and HLA in healthy donors. Using immunoSEQ multiplex PCR, the repertoire was profiled, and TCRdb retains in-frame clones only, with some absent. The sample carries roughly 130,000 clones, 88% recorded once. The sequencing input was PBMCs. These receptors were collected from a man aged 25 to 45 in good health and CMV-seronegative. CDR3s leave out the opening cysteine and the closing phenylalanine or tryptophan. Each record gives: CDR3 protein, J gene, CDR3 length, V gene.

CDR3 protein: ASSEGAGSPKSQF
J gene: TRBJ2-1
CDR3 length: 13
V gene: TRBV6-1

CDR3 protein: ASSDPGLAGGTSYEQY
J gene: TRBJ2-7
CDR3 length: 16
V gene: TRBV10-1

CDR3 protein: ASSTGTGQSGYT
J gene: TRBJ1-2
CDR3 length: 12
V gene: TRBV5-1

CDR3 protein: ASSDSEKLF
J gene: TRBJ1-4
CDR3 length: 9
V gene: TRBV2

CDR3 protein: ASSLRQDNEQF
J gene: TRBJ2-1
CDR3 length: 11
V gene: TRBV11-2

CDR3 protein: ASSLTQGRETQY
J gene: TRBJ2-5
CDR3 length: 12
V gene: TRBV7-9

CDR3 protein: ASSIHRANTEAF
J gene: TRBJ1-1
CDR3 length: 12
V gene: TRBV19

CDR3 protein: ASRLAAASTDTQY
J gene: TRBJ2-3
CDR3 length: 13
V gene: TRBV2

CDR3 protein: ASSLVPGNTEAF
J gene: TRBJ1-1
CDR3 length: 12
V gene: TRBV7-2

CDR3 protein: ASMMGLAGAGELF
J gene: TRBJ2-2
CDR3 length: 13
V gene: TRBV2

CDR3 protein: ASTLVIGNTGELF
J gene: TRBJ2-2
CDR3 length: 13
V gene: TRBV6-5

CDR3 protein: ASSDRDRGYEQY
J gene: TRBJ2-7
CDR3 length: 12
V gene: TRBV9

CDR3 protein: ASSEDWGARTQY
J gene: TRBJ2-5
CDR3 length: 12
V gene: TRBV6-1

CDR3 protein: ASSRRQGRSTDTQY
J gene: TRBJ2-3
CDR3 length: 14
V gene: TRBV14

CDR3 protein: ASSPYWGGRDTQY
J gene: TRBJ2-3
CDR3 length: 13
V gene: TRBV6-5

CDR3 protein: ASYPGGLGDTGELF
J gene: TRBJ2-2
CDR3 length: 14
V gene: TRBV5-1

CDR3 protein: ASSLSQGPDTQY
J gene: TRBJ2-3
CDR3 length: 12
V gene: TRBV27

CDR3 protein: ASRPTSGSFYEQY
J gene: TRBJ2-7
CDR3 length: 13
V gene: TRBV19

CDR3 protein: ASSLQLAGELF
J gene: TRBJ2-2
CDR3 length: 11
V gene: TRBV7-3

CDR3 protein: ASSSPVPGRGAQY
J gene: TRBJ2-5
CDR3 length: 13
V gene: TRBV6-6

CDR3 protein: ASSFGGRNNEQF
J gene: TRBJ2-1
CDR3 length: 12
V gene: TRBV6-5

CDR3 protein: ASRTDSNQPQH
J gene: TRBJ1-5
CDR3 length: 11
V gene: TRBV5-1

CDR3 protein: AWSSTPVGNQPQH
J gene: TRBJ1-5
CDR3 length: 13
V gene: TRBV30

CDR3 protein: ASSLRTGVGEQY
J gene: TRBJ2-7
CDR3 length: 12
V gene: TRBV4-1

CDR3 protein: ASSSGGNQPQH
J gene: TRBJ1-5
CDR3 length: 11
V gene: TRBV19

CDR3 protein: ASSVRKGGIYNEQF
J gene: TRBJ2-1
CDR3 length: 14
V gene: TRBV9

CDR3 protein: ASSEGTGSYT
J gene: TRBJ1-2
CDR3 length: 10
V gene: TRBV6-5

CDR3 protein: ASSPGVAGDSYEQY
J gene: TRBJ2-7
CDR3 length: 14
V gene: TRBV7-6

CDR3 protein: ASSQSSGVYTEAF
J gene: TRBJ1-1
CDR3 length: 13
V gene: TRBV4-1

CDR3 protein: ASSSGTGANKWAYEQY
J gene: TRBJ2-7
CDR3 length: 16
V gene: TRBV5-6

CDR3 protein: SANRGPDYGYT
J gene: TRBJ1-2
CDR3 length: 11
V gene: TRBV29-1

CDR3 protein: ASSLGGYRPGYT
J gene: TRBJ1-2
CDR3 length: 12
V gene: TRBV27

CDR3 protein: ASSLLEGTFYEQY
J gene: TRBJ2-7
CDR3 length: 13
V gene: TRBV11-2

CDR3 protein: ASSEAPGTVIGYT
J gene: TRBJ1-2
CDR3 length: 13
V gene: TRBV6-1

CDR3 protein: SVSGWTGANEQF
J gene: TRBJ2-1
CDR3 length: 12
V gene: TRBV29-1

CDR3 protein: ASSQGRTVGGNSPLH
J gene: TRBJ1-6
CDR3 length: 15
V gene: TRBV2

CDR3 protein: AWSNSGQGTEKLF
J gene: TRBJ1-4
CDR3 length: 13
V gene: TRBV30

CDR3 protein: ASSATRSYEQY
J gene: TRBJ2-7
CDR3 length: 11
V gene: TRBV6-1